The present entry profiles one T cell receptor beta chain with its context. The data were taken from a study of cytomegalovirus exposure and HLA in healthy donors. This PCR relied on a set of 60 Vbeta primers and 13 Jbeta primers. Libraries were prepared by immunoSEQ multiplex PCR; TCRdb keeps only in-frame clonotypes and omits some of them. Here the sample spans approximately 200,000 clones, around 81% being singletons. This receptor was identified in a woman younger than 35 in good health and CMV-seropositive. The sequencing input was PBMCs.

The CDR3 nucleotides are TGTGCCAGCAGCTTAAATCCTAGCGGGGGGGCCAGTGAGCAGTTCTTC. Amino acid sequence: CASSLNPSGGASEQFF. The chain couples TRBV7-3 to TRBJ2-1; 12 positions agree with TRBD2. V dropped 1 base and J dropped 9; count of bases not matched to a gene: 7. This CDR3 is built from 16 residues. Germline loops: CDR1 SGHTA, CDR2 FQGTGA.